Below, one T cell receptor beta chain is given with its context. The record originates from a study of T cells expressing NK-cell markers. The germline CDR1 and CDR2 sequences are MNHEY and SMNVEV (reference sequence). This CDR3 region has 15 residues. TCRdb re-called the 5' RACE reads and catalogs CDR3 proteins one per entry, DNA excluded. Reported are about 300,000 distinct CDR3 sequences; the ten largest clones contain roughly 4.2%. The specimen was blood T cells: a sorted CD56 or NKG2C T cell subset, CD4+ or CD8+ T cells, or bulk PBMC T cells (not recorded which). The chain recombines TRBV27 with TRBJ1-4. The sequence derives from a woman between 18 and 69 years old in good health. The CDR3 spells CASSLTRRENEKLFF.